The 22 T cell receptor beta chains reported below all come from one sample, sequenced in a study of cytomegalovirus exposure and HLA in healthy donors. Sequencing was performed with immunoSEQ multiplex PCR; in TCRdb, only in-frame clones are kept and a portion is missing. The repertoire includes over 130,000 clones, around nine tenths of them detected once, and less than 9% sits in the top ten. Sequences were obtained from PBMCs. Receptors originate from a man between 18 and 29 years old in good health and CMV-seropositive.

The rearrangement links TRBV29-1 to TRBJ2-1; possible D gene TRBD2, 5 bases. The V end was cut by 6 bases, the J end by 2 bases, with 14 bases between. The CDR3 has 14 residues. The V gene's germline CDR1 is SQVTM and CDR2 ANQGSEA. The chain's CDR3 is CSVADSAPYNEQFF. The CDR3 coding sequence is TGCAGCGTCGCGGACTCTGCTCCCTACAATGAGCAGTTCTTC.

The CDR3, as DNA: TGTGCCAGCAGCTTAGAGGGGCGGTCCCCCGAGCAGTTCTTC. Residues: CASSLEGRSPEQFF. The chain links TRBV7-9 to TRBJ2-1, with D possibly TRBD1 on 5 matching bases. Trimming pared 1 base from V and 10 bases from J, leaving 14 bases between. The CDR3 runs 14 residues. Germline V lookup: CDR1 SEHNR, CDR2 FQNEAQ (reference sequence). The entire variable domain, with the rest obtained from reference TRBV7-9 and TRBJ2-1, is as follows: DTGVSQNPRHKITKRGQNVTFRCDPISEHNRLYWYRQTLGQGPEFLTYFQNEAQLEKSRLLSDRFSAERPKGSFSTLEIQRTEQGDSAMYLCASSLEGRSPEQFFGPGTRLTVL.

This clone was picked up one time. This chain links TRBV10-1 with TRBJ1-1; D not certain. With 7 bases removed from V and 5 bases from J, the gap between germline ends came to 14 bases. CDR1 is WNHNN, CDR2 SYGVQD, per germline (reference sequence). CDR3 length: 13 residues. The CDR3: CASTESSGTEAFF. The CDR3 nucleotides are TGCGCCAGCACCGAGTCTTCCGGGACTGAAGCTTTCTTT.

V is TRBV6-6 and J is TRBJ1-1, with TRBD1 matching 8 bases. The junction had 4 bases not matched to a gene; V was cut back by 2 bases and J by 8 bases. Germline assignment: CDR1 MNHNY and CDR2 SVGAGI (reference sequence). CDR3 size: 13 residues. For the CDR3, the DNA is TGTGCCAGCAGTTACCTCGGACAGGGCGAAGCTTTCTTT. Protein product: CASSYLGQGEAFF.

This chain uses TRBV2 with TRBJ2-1, with D unclear. Germline CDR1 is SNHLY and CDR2 is FYNNEI. V lost 4 bases, J lost 8 bases, and 3 bases lay in between. CDR3 length: 10 residues. The CDR3 bases are TGTGCCAGCAGTGGCGATGAGCAGTTCTTC. Its translation is CASSGDEQFF.

The chain has TRBV2 and TRBJ1-2, with 7 bases lining up with TRBD1. V was pared by 6 bases and J by 4 bases, with 5 bases of the junction left unmatched. The CDR3 runs 13 residues. Germline loops: CDR1 SNHLY, CDR2 FYNNEI. CDR3 sequence reads: CASSDGTVYGYTF. In DNA form, the CDR3 reads TGTGCCAGCAGCGACGGGACAGTCTATGGCTACACCTTC.

This clone was detected once. The gene calls are TRBV29-1 and TRBJ2-2; the match to TRBD2 covers 10 bases. Germline V lookup: CDR1 SQVTM, CDR2 ANQGSEA. The CDR3 runs 16 residues. V was clipped by 6 bases and J by 0 bases; unmatched bases: 7. In DNA, the CDR3 is TGCAGCGTAACCACGACTAGCGGGTCGAACACCGGGGAGCTGTTTTTT. Protein sequence: CSVTTTSGSNTGELFF.

The chain uses TRBV11-2 and TRBJ1-6, with D unclear. With 0 bases removed from V and 9 bases from J, the gap between germline ends came to 12 bases. Germline V gene data show CDR1 as SGHAT and CDR2 as FQNNGV. There are 15 residues in the CDR3. This chain's CDR3 is CASSLEGGFLSPLHF. CDR3 bases: TGTGCCAGCAGCTTAGAAGGCGGATTCCTTTCACCCCTCCACTTT.

The chain uses TRBV7-9 and TRBJ2-1; D is perhaps TRBD1 (5 bases). V dropped 1 base and J dropped 7 bases, with 8 bases sitting between them. CDR1 and CDR2 from the germline V gene are SEHNR and FQNEAQ (reference sequence). CDR3 size: 13 residues. This CDR3 is CASSLGAGNEQFF. CDR3 in DNA: TGTGCCAGCAGCTTAGGAGCAGGGAATGAGCAGTTCTTC.

The V call is TRBV5-6, the J call TRBJ2-5, with TRBD1 matching over 11 bases. The V gene's germline CDR1 is SGHDT and CDR2 YYEEEE. The CDR3 totals 15 residues. After removal of 4 bases from V and 1 base from J, the junction contained 3 bases not matched to a gene. As DNA, the CDR3 is TGTGCCAGCAGCCGGGACAGGGGGGTCCAAGAGACCCAGTACTTC. Protein product: CASSRDRGVQETQYF.

The chain employs TRBV5-1 and TRBJ1-2; 10 nucleotides match TRBD1. The ends lost 3 bases at V and 5 bases at J; junction bases unmatched: 7. The germline CDR1 and CDR2 sequences are SGHRS and YFSETQ. The CDR3 sequence is 15 residues long. CDR3 region: CASSSRDRGSYGYTF. CDR3 nucleotides: TGCGCCAGCAGCTCCCGGGACAGGGGTTCGTATGGCTACACCTTC.

The rearrangement joins TRBV10-3 to TRBJ2-1; 7 bases map to TRBD2. J gave up 7 bases and V 8 bases, and 5 bases lay outside the gene matches. This CDR3 spans 12 amino acids. CDR1 is ENHRY, CDR2 SYGVKD, per germline. CDR3 sequence (DNA): TGTGCCATCTTGCTAGCGGAGAATGAGCAGTTCTTC. It codes for CAILLAENEQFF.

The genes are TRBV29-1 and TRBJ1-1, with 9 bases that match TRBD1. The CDR3 contains 13 residues. The V and J ends lost 3 bases and 3 bases, in that order; junction bases with no gene match: 2. Germline CDR1 SQVTM, CDR2 ANQGSEA. The CDR3 bases are TGCAGCGTTGAGGGGACAGGGTACACTGAAGCTTTCTTT. The encoded protein is CSVEGTGYTEAFF.

The rearrangement links TRBV5-4 to TRBJ1-2, with TRBD1 as a possible D gene (6 bases). This CDR3 is 15 amino acids long. V was pared by 4 bases and J by 8 bases, with 21 bases between. The V gene's germline CDR1 is SGHNT and CDR2 YYREEE (reference sequence). The CDR3 region is CASSTPVGARDGYTF. CDR3 coding DNA: TGTGCCAGCAGCACCCCCGTGGGGGCGCGAGACGGCTACACCTTC.

This chain uses TRBV11-2 with TRBJ1-1, with D possibly being TRBD1 (6 bases). The CDR3 runs to 16 residues. Germline values: CDR1 SGHAT, CDR2 FQNNGV. The V and J ends lost 6 bases and 11 bases respectively, with 28 bases between them. This CDR3 is CASRKPFRGGNLRAFF. The CDR3 bases are TGTGCCAGCAGGAAACCATTTAGAGGGGGTAACCTCAGGGCTTTCTTT.

The chain recombines TRBV19 with TRBJ2-1; 12 nucleotides agree with TRBD1. Per germline, CDR1 LNHDA and CDR2 SQIVND (reference sequence). This CDR3 has 16 residues. V shed 6 bases, J shed 7 bases, and the junction held 10 bases outside the gene matches. CDR3 residues: CASRAWGQGAGNEQFF. DNA for the CDR3: TGTGCCAGTAGAGCCTGGGGACAGGGGGCGGGAAATGAGCAGTTCTTC.

The table lists this clone with a count of one. The gene calls are TRBV7-9 and TRBJ1-4, with D possibly TRBD1 on 5 matching bases. The CDR3 is 15 residues long. With 1 base removed from V and 2 bases from J, the gap between germline ends came to 8 bases. Germline V gene sequence: CDR1 SEHNR, CDR2 FQNEAQ (reference sequence). The CDR3: CASSLGTFTNEKLFF. The CDR3 DNA reads TGTGCCAGCAGCTTAGGGACATTCACTAATGAAAAACTGTTTTTT.

The genes are TRBV7-9 and TRBJ2-5; 7 nucleotides match TRBD1. This CDR3 is 15 amino acids long. Germline assignment: CDR1 SEHNR and CDR2 FQNEAQ (reference sequence). V gave up 1 base and J gave up 5 bases; unmatched junction bases: 7. The CDR3 sequence is CASSLVRGLGETQYF. CDR3 coding DNA: TGTGCCAGCAGCTTAGTGAGGGGGCTGGGGGAGACCCAGTACTTC.

The chain links TRBV19 to TRBJ2-5; D possibly corresponds to TRBD2 (6 bases). CDR1 is LNHDA, CDR2 SQIVND, per germline (reference sequence). Trimming cost V 3 bases and J 5 bases, with 19 bases left between them. This CDR3 comprises 16 residues. The CDR3 here is CASSILPGRGIETQYF. DNA of the CDR3: TGTGCCAGTAGTATTTTGCCAGGTCGGGGGATTGAGACCCAGTACTTC.

Concerning this clone: The sample has other DNA sequences that encode this CDR3 too. The chain combines TRBV2 with TRBJ1-1, with D possibly matching TRBD1 (5 bases). Germline V gene lookup returns CDR1 SNHLY and CDR2 FYNNEI. V was trimmed by 6 bases and J by 0 bases, leaving 8 bases between them. There are 13 residues in the CDR3. The CDR3 nucleotides read TGTGCCAGCAGAGGACAACTGAACACTGAAGCTTTCTTT. Translation gives CASRGQLNTEAFF.

In DNA form, the CDR3 reads TGTGCCAGCAGCTCAGATGACACTCAGCCCCAGCATTTT. It encodes CASSSDDTQPQHF. The chain carries TRBV7-6 and TRBJ1-5; D not resolved. CDR1 and CDR2 from the germline V gene are SGHVS and FNYEAQ. This CDR3 comprises 13 residues. V was clipped by 4 bases and J by 6 bases, with 10 bases between them. Full variable domain (rest looked up from reference TRBV7-6 and TRBJ1-5): GAGVSQSPRYKVTKRGQDVALRCDPISGHVSLYWYRQALGQGPEFLTYFNYEAQQDKSGLPNDRFSAERPEGSISTLTIQRTEQRDSAMYRCASSSDDTQPQHFGDGTRLSIL.

The chain combines TRBV27 with TRBJ1-1, with a tentative D call TRBD1 (5 bases). Germline-derived CDR1 and CDR2 are MNHEY and SMNVEV (reference sequence). Trimming removed 5 bases from V and 6 bases from J, with 19 bases in between. The CDR3 runs to 15 residues. The CDR3 nucleotides are TGTGCCAGCAGTCCTGGCGGGGGGGGGACCCCTGAAGCTTTCTTT. Residues: CASSPGGGGTPEAFF.